Below are 32 T cell receptor beta chains sequenced from a single sample in a study of blood T cell repertoires in COVID-19. Using immunoSEQ multiplex PCR, the repertoire was profiled, and TCRdb retains in-frame clones only, with some absent. The sample records about 150,000 clones, just under 85% being singletons. Sequences were obtained from PBMCs or T cells enriched from blood (not recorded which). The receptors were gathered from a middle-aged woman who had recovered from COVID-19.

This sequence joins TRBV2 and TRBJ1-6, with 7 bases aligning to TRBD1. V gave up 6 bases and J gave up 7 bases; unmatched junction bases: 9. CDR3 length: 15 amino acids. Germline assignment: CDR1 SNHLY and CDR2 FYNNEI. CDR3 residues: CASSRSGQRNSPLHF. CDR3 bases: TGTGCCAGCAGCCGATCGGGACAGCGGAATTCACCCCTCCACTTT.

A few counts support this clone. This chain connects TRBV19 to TRBJ2-7; TRBD1 matches 8 bases. Losses at the gene ends were 6 bases for V and 2 bases for J; bases not matched to a gene: 3. CDR3 length equals 13 residues. Germline CDR1 reads LNHDA; CDR2 reads SQIVND (reference sequence). The CDR3 nucleotides are TGTGCCAGTAGCGAACAGGGGGCCTACGAGCAGTACTTC. This sequence encodes CASSEQGAYEQYF.

The chain joins TRBV12-5 to TRBJ2-1; TRBD2 is a possible D gene (6 bases). CDR1 LGHNT and CDR2 FRNRAP come from the germline V gene. Trimming stripped 1 base from V and 2 bases from J, with 18 bases between. This CDR3 is 18 amino acids long. DNA of the CDR3: TGTGCTAGTGGTTTGGGCACGACATGGGAGGTCGCCTACAATGAGCAGTTCTTC. It specifies CASGLGTTWEVAYNEQFF.

V is TRBV6-5 and J is TRBJ1-4; the D gene is possibly TRBD1 (5 bases). Germline V gene lookup returns CDR1 MNHEY and CDR2 SVGAGI. The CDR3 spans 12 residues. Trimming removed 7 bases from V and 11 bases from J, with 14 bases in between. The CDR3 DNA follows: TGTGCCAGCACAAAGGGGTCGTGGAAACTGTTTTTT. Amino acid sequence: CASTKGSWKLFF.

The chain joins TRBV11-2 to TRBJ2-7, with 7 bases lining up with TRBD1. After removal of 4 bases from V and 1 base from J, the junction contained 19 bases not matched to a gene. Germline values: CDR1 SGHAT, CDR2 FQNNGV. The length of the CDR3 is 19 residues. The CDR3 loop is CASSSPFIYRDSLSYEQYF. The CDR3 coding sequence is TGTGCCAGCAGCTCTCCCTTTATTTACCGGGACAGCCTTTCCTACGAGCAGTACTTC.

The gene calls are TRBV2 and TRBJ1-5, with D tentatively TRBD1 (6 bases). Trimming took off 3 bases at V and 4 bases at J, with 10 bases between the two ends. CDR1 and CDR2 (germline): SNHLY, FYNNEI. This CDR3 has 14 residues. The CDR3 coding sequence is TGTGCCAGCAGTGACAGGGGAGTAAATCAGCCCCAGCATTTT. Residues: CASSDRGVNQPQHF.

This rearrangement joins TRBV2 to TRBJ2-3, with TRBD2 identical over 8 bases. The CDR3 length is 14 residues. The V gene's germline CDR1 is SNHLY and CDR2 FYNNEI. With V trimmed by 7 bases and J by 6 bases, 9 bases remained unmatched. In DNA, the CDR3 is TGTGCCAGCACTTGGAGCGGGAGTTACGATACGCAGTATTTT. As protein: CASTWSGSYDTQYF.

The chain combines TRBV29-1 with TRBJ1-2; TRBD1 might be the D (6 bases). Germline-derived CDR1 and CDR2 are SQVTM and ANQGSEA. V shed 4 bases and J shed 7 bases, with 19 bases lying between them. The CDR3 length is 14 residues. The CDR3 bases are TGCAGCGTTGTTATTGGCAGGGGAATTGGTGGCTACACCTTC. This gives the protein CSVVIGRGIGGYTF.

The gene calls are TRBV7-6 and TRBJ2-2; 12 bases line up with TRBD2. V lost 1 base and J lost 7; bases outside the gene matches: 10. CDR3 length equals 18 residues. CDR1 and CDR2 (germline): SGHVS, FNYEAQ. The CDR3 nucleotides are TGTGCCAGCAGCTTAGTCCGGCTAGCGGGAGGGCTTAGCGGGGAGCTGTTTTTT. Translating it yields CASSLVRLAGGLSGELFF.

V is TRBV2 and J is TRBJ1-4; D is possibly TRBD1 (6 bases). The length of the CDR3 is 14 residues. V was clipped by 4 bases and J by 4 bases, with 10 bases between them. Germline loops: CDR1 SNHLY, CDR2 FYNNEI. The CDR3 nucleotides are TGTGCCAGCAGTGCGGACAGTTATAATGAAAAACTGTTTTTT. This gives the protein CASSADSYNEKLFF.

This clone was observed a handful of times. The chain has TRBV3-1 (or the pseudogene TRBV3-2) and TRBJ2-2; a weak D match, TRBD2 (6 bases). This CDR3 contains 15 residues. V lost 5 bases and J lost 1, with 11 bases in between. Germline-derived CDR1 and CDR2 are LGHDT and YNNKEL (reference sequence). The CDR3 DNA reads as TGTGCCAGCAGCGTCCGGGACTGGAACACCGGGGAGCTGTTTTTT. Residues: CASSVRDWNTGELFF.

This clone has more than one count but fewer than ten. V and J are TRBV5-1 and TRBJ1-1; 7 nucleotides line up with TRBD1. From germline, CDR1 is SGHRS and CDR2 YFSETQ. J was trimmed by 1 base and V by 3 bases; bases with no gene match: 6. The CDR3 consists of 15 residues. For the CDR3, the DNA is TGCGCCAGCAGCTCGCGGGACAGAAAGAACACTGAAGCTTTCTTT. This encodes CASSSRDRKNTEAFF.

This chain connects TRBV27 to TRBJ2-7; 15 nucleotides align to TRBD2. Germline CDR1 reads MNHEY; CDR2 reads SMNVEV (reference sequence). CDR3 size: 18 residues. Losses at the gene ends were 6 bases for V and 3 bases for J; bases not matched to a gene: 12. CDR3 amino acids: CASRYHPGLAGGNYEQYF. CDR3 sequence (DNA): TGTGCCAGCAGATATCATCCGGGACTAGCGGGGGGAAACTACGAGCAGTACTTC.

V and J are TRBV25-1 and TRBJ2-1, with a tentative D call TRBD1 (5 bases). There are 12 residues in the CDR3. Trimming cost V 6 bases and J 5 bases, with 8 bases left between them. CDR1 is MGHDK and CDR2 is SYGVNS in the germline V gene. The CDR3 sequence: CASRKGHNEQFF. The CDR3 region has the DNA TGTGCCAGCAGAAAGGGGCACAATGAGCAGTTCTTC.

This clone was detected once. The gene calls are TRBV27 and TRBJ2-1, with TRBD1 as a possible D gene (6 bases). Germline CDR1 MNHEY, CDR2 SMNVEV (reference sequence). Between the trimmed V and J ends, which lost 5 bases and 4 bases, there was a span of 12 bases. This CDR3 spans 14 amino acids. CDR3 region: CASSLSDRYNEQFF. CDR3 bases: TGTGCCAGCAGTCTCTCCGACAGGTACAATGAGCAGTTCTTC.

V and J are TRBV7-9 and TRBJ2-2, with TRBD2 matching over 9 bases. Unmatched junction bases numbered 4, after V lost 8 bases and J lost 0 bases. The CDR3 is made up of 15 amino acids. The germline gives CDR1 SEHNR, CDR2 FQNEAQ (reference sequence). CDR3 sequence: CASQTSGPNTGELFF. The CDR3 DNA is TGTGCCAGCCAGACTAGCGGTCCGAACACCGGGGAGCTGTTTTTT.

The chain joins TRBV4-1 to TRBJ1-2; D not certain. The V gene lost 1 base and the J gene lost 4 bases, with 13 bases spanning the gap. This CDR3 has 15 amino acids. Per germline, CDR1 MGHRA and CDR2 YSYEKL. CDR3 sequence: CASSQVGSSLYGYTF. As DNA, the CDR3 is TGCGCCAGCAGCCAAGTGGGGAGCAGTCTCTATGGCTACACCTTC.

The chain carries TRBV5-6 and TRBJ1-2, with a possible D match to TRBD1 (6 bases). Germline V gene data show CDR1 as SGHDT and CDR2 as YYEEEE. There are 17 residues in the CDR3. V lost 2 bases, J lost 7 bases, and 24 bases lay in between. CDR3: CASSFPHPRQASGGYTF. CDR3 DNA: TGTGCCAGCAGCTTTCCCCACCCGCGACAGGCCAGTGGTGGCTACACCTTC.

This clone was found a few times. V is TRBV3-1 (or the pseudogene TRBV3-2) and J is TRBJ2-7, with a weak D call TRBD2 (6 bases). Per the germline V gene, CDR1 is LGHDT and CDR2 is YNNKEL (reference sequence). Trimming took off 1 base at V and 8 bases at J, with 12 bases between the two ends. CDR3 length equals 13 residues. The CDR3 loop is CASSQVGREKQYF. CDR3 sequence (DNA): TGTGCCAGCAGCCAAGTCGGTCGGGAGAAGCAGTACTTC.

The chain employs TRBV12-5 and TRBJ2-7, with 9 bases that match TRBD1. There are 15 residues in the CDR3. J lost 3 bases, V lost 1 base, and 4 bases had no gene match. Germline-derived CDR1 and CDR2 are LGHNT and FRNRAP. The CDR3 DNA reads TGTGCTAGTGGTTTGGCCGGGACAGGGATCTACGAGCAGTACTTC. Amino acids: CASGLAGTGIYEQYF.

The V gene is TRBV10-3, the J gene TRBJ1-4; 7 bases line up with TRBD1. V was clipped by 7 bases and J by 6 bases; unmatched bases: 5. The CDR3 extends over 13 amino acids. Germline assignment: CDR1 ENHRY and CDR2 SYGVKD. The DNA for the CDR3 is TGTGCCATCAAAGACAGGGACCATGAAAAACTGTTTTTT. It specifies CAIKDRDHEKLFF.

The chain couples TRBV4-1 to TRBJ1-5, with D unresolved. This CDR3 has 13 amino acids. Germline V CDR1 and CDR2: MGHRA, YSYEKL. V was clipped by 1 base and J by 3 bases, with 4 bases between them. The CDR3 nucleotides are TGCGCCAGCAGCCAAGTAGTCAATCAGCCCCAGCATTTT. Protein sequence: CASSQVVNQPQHF.

This clone was detected only once. The DNA of the CDR3 is TGCGCCAGCAGCTTGGATGCGGGGCTGGATCAGCCCCAGCATTTT. Translating gives CASSLDAGLDQPQHF. V gene TRBV5-1 combines with J gene TRBJ1-5; TRBD1 is a possible D gene (5 bases). Germline assignment: CDR1 SGHRS and CDR2 YFSETQ. V lost 0 bases and J lost 5, with 12 bases in between. This CDR3 is built from 15 residues.

CDR3 sequence (DNA): TGCAGCGTTGAAGGACAGGGGCCCTACGAGCAGTACTTC. Its protein is CSVEGQGPYEQYF. The chain couples TRBV29-1 to TRBJ2-7, with 8 bases lining up with TRBD1. V shed 1 base, J shed 2 bases, and the junction held 1 base outside the gene matches. Germline V gene lookup returns CDR1 SQVTM and CDR2 ANQGSEA. The CDR3 consists of 13 residues.

The chain carries TRBV9 and TRBJ1-5, with D perhaps matching TRBD1 (6 bases). This CDR3 comprises 14 residues. Germline CDR1 SGDLS, CDR2 YYNGEE. V was trimmed by 4 bases and J by 3 bases, leaving 11 bases between them. The CDR3 loop reads CASSPTGINQPQHF. The CDR3 region has the DNA TGTGCCAGCAGCCCAACAGGGATCAATCAGCCCCAGCATTTT.

The V and J genes are TRBV7-3 and TRBJ2-3; a possible D gene is TRBD2 (5 bases). V lost 1 base, J lost 6 bases, and 11 bases lay in between. From germline, CDR1 is SGHTA and CDR2 FQGTGA. The CDR3 has 14 residues. The CDR3 coding sequence is TGTGCCAGCAGCTTAAGGGGAGCTGGGGATACGCAGTATTTT. Amino acid sequence: CASSLRGAGDTQYF. Based on the CDR3 plus reference TRBV7-3 and TRBJ2-3, the full variable domain is GAGVSQTPSNKVTEKGKYVELRCDPISGHTALYWYRQSLGQGPEFLIYFQGTGAADDSGLPNDRFFAVRPEGSVSTLKIQRTERGDSAVYLCASSLRGAGDTQYFGPGTRLTVL.

The chain employs TRBV9 and TRBJ2-2; 12 bases map to TRBD1. The junction had 9 bases not matched to a gene; V was cut back by 3 bases and J by 3 bases. Germline V lookup: CDR1 SGDLS, CDR2 YYNGEE. The CDR3 is 18 amino acids. The CDR3 protein is CASSASRGQGADTGELFF. CDR3 DNA: TGTGCCAGCAGCGCGTCCAGGGGACAGGGGGCGGACACCGGGGAGCTGTTTTTT.

This rearrangement joins TRBV11-2 to TRBJ2-2, with D maybe TRBD1 (7 bases). V shed 10 bases and J shed 5 bases, with 17 bases lying between them. The germline V gene encodes CDR1 SGHAT and CDR2 FQNNGV. The CDR3 length is 14 residues. As DNA, the CDR3 is TGTGCCACTTCCCTCCAGGGGGGTACCGGGGAGCTGTTTTTT. It is translated as CATSLQGGTGELFF.

This sequence joins TRBV15 and TRBJ1-2, with D uncertain. Germline V gives CDR1 LNHNV, CDR2 YYDKDF (reference sequence). The CDR3 length is 15 residues. Trimming stripped 0 bases from V and 6 bases from J, with 14 bases between. The DNA of the CDR3 is TGTGCCACCAGCAGAGATAGTATATCGGGAGATGGCTACACCTTC. This codes for CATSRDSISGDGYTF. The whole variable domain, filled in from reference TRBV15 and TRBJ1-2, reads DAMVIQNPRYQVTQFGKPVTLSCSQTLNHNVMYWYQQKSSQAPKLLFHYYDKDFNNEADTPDNFQSRRPNTSFCFLDIRSPGLGDTAMYLCATSRDSISGDGYTFGSGTRLTVV.

The chain carries TRBV18 and TRBJ1-6, with TRBD1 matching 9 bases. This CDR3 has 15 amino acids. V shed 1 base, J shed 7 bases, and the junction held 2 bases outside the gene matches. The germline gives CDR1 KGHSH, CDR2 LQKENI. CDR3 in amino acids: CASSPRDRDNSPLHF. As DNA, the CDR3 is TGTGCCAGCTCACCACGGGACAGGGACAATTCACCCCTCCACTTT. The full variable domain, its missing parts supplied by reference TRBV18 and TRBJ1-6, is NAGVMQNPRHLVRRRGQEARLRCSPMKGHSHVYWYRQLPEEGLKFMVYLQKENIIDESGMPKERFSAEFPKEGPSILRIQQVVRGDSAAYFCASSPRDRDNSPLHFGNGTRLTVT.

The rearrangement links TRBV5-6 to TRBJ1-5; 7 nucleotides match TRBD1. This CDR3 region has 16 residues. With V trimmed by 4 bases and J by 0 bases, 7 bases remained unmatched. Per germline, CDR1 SGHDT and CDR2 YYEEEE. The CDR3 DNA sequence: TGTGCCAGCAGCGATTCCGGGACAGCTAGCAATCAGCCCCAGCATTTT. This encodes CASSDSGTASNQPQHF.

The gene calls are TRBV9 and TRBJ2-5, with 8 positions matching TRBD1. The CDR3 runs 15 residues. With V trimmed by 4 bases and J by 5 bases, 10 bases remained unmatched. In germline, CDR1 is SGDLS, CDR2 YYNGEE. CDR3 residues: CASSIRTGPGETQYF. DNA of the CDR3: TGTGCCAGCAGCATCCGGACAGGGCCGGGGGAGACCCAGTACTTC.